Listed here are 28 T cell receptor beta chains from one sample, sequenced in a study of memory CD4+ T cells and cytomegalovirus serostatus. Single viable CD3+CD4+CD8-CD45RO+ cells were sorted as the memory CD4+ T cells. TCRdb keeps only in-frame clones here, not all; method: immunoSEQ multiplex PCR. The sample carries 85,000 to 100,000 clones, approximately 80% recorded once. The sequencing input was memory CD4+ T cells from blood. Receptor source: an adult in good health and CMV-seropositive.

CDR3 sequence: CASSKSQRVITDTQYF. CDR3 bases: TGTGCCAGCAGCAAATCCCAGAGAGTAATCACAGATACGCAGTATTTT. V usage is TRBV21-1 and J usage is TRBJ2-3. TRBV21-1 is a listed pseudogene. The CDR3 has 16 residues.

This chain links TRBV18 with TRBJ2-5, with 12 bases lining up with TRBD2. The CDR3 runs 15 residues. The J segment lost 5 bases and the V segment lost 5 bases, leaving 6 bases of the junction unmatched. The germline CDR1 and CDR2 sequences are KGHSH and LQKENI. Here the CDR3 reads CASSATSGSEETQYF. Here the CDR3 DNA reads TGTGCCAGCTCAGCGACTAGCGGGAGTGAGGAGACCCAGTACTTC.

The rearrangement links TRBV7-2 to TRBJ1-4; D is uncertain. CDR1 SGHTA and CDR2 FQGNSA come from the germline V gene. CDR3 length equals 13 residues. V shed 4 bases and J shed 8 bases, with 11 bases lying between them. CDR3 coding DNA: TGTGCCAGCAGCTCAGCGGCGGCCGAAAAACTGTTTTTT. Protein: CASSSAAAEKLFF.

The V call is TRBV16, the J call TRBJ2-7; D perhaps matches TRBD2 (6 bases). Germline-derived CDR1 and CDR2 are KGHSY and FQNENV. The CDR3 runs 14 residues. Trimming took off 2 bases at V and 1 base at J, with 9 bases between the two ends. The CDR3 DNA sequence: TGTGCCAGCAGCCAAACTAGCTCTTCCTACGAGCAGTACTTC. This codes for CASSQTSSSYEQYF.

This sequence joins TRBV5-1 and TRBJ1-3, with TRBD1 identical over 7 bases. The CDR3 is made up of 14 amino acids. V was clipped by 5 bases and J by 3 bases; unmatched bases: 5. Per the germline V gene, CDR1 is SGHRS and CDR2 is YFSETQ. The CDR3 DNA follows: TGCGCCAGCAGACAGGGGATTGGTGGAAACACCATATATTTT. Protein: CASRQGIGGNTIYF.

The chain carries TRBV7-8 and TRBJ1-2; D not certain. The germline V gene has CDR1 SGHVS and CDR2 FQNEAQ. The length of the CDR3 is 15 residues. Between the trimmed V and J ends, which lost 5 bases and 2 bases, there was a span of 15 bases. CDR3 DNA: TGTGCCAGCAGCCCGTATATGACCGGCAACTATGGCTACACCTTC. It translates to CASSPYMTGNYGYTF.

The V call is TRBV7-2, the J call TRBJ2-7; 11 nucleotides line up with TRBD2. Germline loops: CDR1 SGHTA, CDR2 FQGNSA. CDR3 length: 16 amino acids. The J segment lost 3 bases and the V segment lost 0 bases, leaving 4 bases of the junction unmatched. The chain's CDR3 is CASSLASGREGYEQYF. CDR3 nucleotide sequence: TGTGCCAGCAGCTTAGCTAGCGGGAGGGAGGGCTACGAGCAGTACTTC.

The chain carries TRBV6-5 and TRBJ2-7; 7 positions agree with TRBD1. The CDR3 covers 14 residues. V gave up 2 bases and J gave up 5 bases; unmatched junction bases: 6. Germline V gene lookup returns CDR1 MNHEY and CDR2 SVGAGI. CDR3 DNA sequence: TGTGCCAGCAGTTACATCGACAGGGCCGACGAGCAGTACTTC. It translates to CASSYIDRADEQYF.

The CDR3 sequence is CASSPGGAGGELFF. As DNA, the CDR3 is TGTGCCAGCAGCCCGGGGGGGGCGGGCGGGGAGCTGTTTTTT. J is TRBJ2-2 and V is TRBV11-3, with 8 bases lining up with TRBD2. CDR1 SGHNT and CDR2 YENEEA come from the germline V gene. This CDR3 has 14 amino acids. Trimming took 5 bases from V and 7 from J; bases not matched to a gene: 6.

The CDR3 nucleotides are TGCGCCAGCAGCCAAGCTTCTAGCGGAGCAGATACGCAGTATTTT. The encoded protein is CASSQASSGADTQYF. V and J are TRBV4-3 and TRBJ2-3; TRBD2 matches 7 bases. Per the germline V gene, CDR1 is LGHNA and CDR2 is YSLEER. The CDR3 sequence is 15 residues long. Losses at the gene ends were 1 base for V and 4 bases for J; bases not matched to a gene: 5.

The chain has TRBV11-1 and TRBJ1-1, with D hard to call. V was shortened by 6 bases and J by 1 base, with 9 bases between the two germline ends. Looked up from germline, CDR1 is SGHAT and CDR2 is FQDESV (reference sequence). The CDR3 is made up of 13 amino acids. The CDR3: CASSPPGNTEAFF. CDR3 bases: TGTGCCAGCAGTCCCCCAGGGAACACTGAAGCTTTCTTT.

The chain combines TRBV2 with TRBJ2-1; 13 nucleotides align to TRBD2. CDR1 is SNHLY and CDR2 is FYNNEI in the germline V gene. V lost 8 bases and J lost 5; bases outside the gene matches: 3. CDR3 length equals 14 residues. CDR3 sequence reads: CASLLAGGHNEQFF. In DNA, the CDR3 is TGTGCCAGCTTACTAGCGGGAGGGCACAATGAGCAGTTCTTC.

The V gene is TRBV9, the J gene TRBJ2-2, with 11 bases matching TRBD2. The germline gives CDR1 SGDLS, CDR2 YYNGEE. This CDR3 comprises 18 residues. J was trimmed by 6 bases and V by 1 base; bases with no gene match: 11. CDR3 protein: CASSVIGLAGGGAGELFF. The DNA for the CDR3 is TGTGCCAGCAGCGTAATCGGTCTAGCGGGGGGAGGCGCCGGGGAGCTGTTTTTT. Together with reference TRBV9 and TRBJ2-2, the CDR3 gives the full variable domain: DSGVTQTPKHLITATGQRVTLRCSPRSGDLSVYWYQQSLDQGLQFLIQYYNGEERAKGNILERFSAQQFPDLHSELNLSSLELGDSALYFCASSVIGLAGGGAGELFFGEGSRLTVL.

This sequence joins TRBV10-3 and TRBJ1-2; no definite D call. This CDR3 spans 12 amino acids. CDR1 is ENHRY, CDR2 SYGVKD, per germline. Trimming shortened V by 10 bases and J by 0 bases, and 9 bases separated the two germline ends. The CDR3 DNA sequence: TGTGCCAGTGCCGGGACTAACTATGGCTACACCTTC. It translates to CASAGTNYGYTF.

This clone was found a few times. CDR3 DNA: TGTGCCAGCAGCTTAATTGTGGGCCTGGGCACAGATACGCAGTATTTT. The encoded protein is CASSLIVGLGTDTQYF. V and J are TRBV5-8 and TRBJ2-3; D is undetermined. This CDR3 has 16 amino acids. The V gene's germline CDR1 is SGHTS and CDR2 YDEGEE. The germline V and J ends were trimmed by 2 bases and 1 base, with 14 bases remaining between them.

The chain has TRBV7-2 and TRBJ2-1; D is ambiguous. Germline lookup yields CDR1 SGHTA and CDR2 FQGNSA. The CDR3 totals 11 residues. The V end was cut by 8 bases, the J end by 4 bases, with 6 bases between. The DNA of the CDR3 is TGTGCCAGCGGCACTTACAATGAGCAGTTCTTC. Translated, it gives CASGTYNEQFF.

The CDR3 DNA sequence: TGTGCCAGCAGTTTGGAACAGGGGAGTGGAGCTTTCTTT. This sequence encodes CASSLEQGSGAFF. The rearrangement uses TRBV27 and TRBJ1-1; 7 bases match TRBD1. The J segment lost 10 bases and the V segment lost 3 bases, leaving 8 bases of the junction unmatched. The CDR3 covers 13 residues. The V gene's germline CDR1 is MNHEY and CDR2 SMNVEV (reference sequence).

The chain recombines TRBV16 with TRBJ1-5; TRBD1 aligns across 7 bases. CDR3 size: 14 residues. V lost 2 bases, J lost 5 bases, and 3 bases stayed unmatched. Germline V CDR1 and CDR2: KGHSY, FQNENV. In DNA, the CDR3 is TGTGCCAGCAGCCAAGACAGGGTCGATCAGCCCCAGCATTTT. This codes for CASSQDRVDQPQHF. The whole variable domain, remainder taken from reference TRBV16 and TRBJ1-5, is GEEVAQTPKHLVRGEGQKAKLYCAPIKGHSYVFWYQQVLKNEFKFLISFQNENVFDETGMPKERFSAKCLPNSPCSLEIQATKLEDSAVYFCASSQDRVDQPQHFGDGTRLSIL.

V gene TRBV25-1 combines with J gene TRBJ1-5; D uncertain. The CDR3 length is 11 residues. The V gene lost 6 bases and the J gene lost 6 bases, with 6 bases spanning the gap. From germline, CDR1 is MGHDK and CDR2 SYGVNS. CDR3 region: CASRVGQPQHF. CDR3 DNA sequence: TGTGCCAGCAGGGTCGGTCAGCCCCAGCATTTT.

This clone has more than one count but fewer than ten. The V call is TRBV11-2, the J call TRBJ1-1; 8 bases line up with TRBD1. From germline, CDR1 is SGHAT and CDR2 FQNNGV. The CDR3 extends over 15 amino acids. Trimming at V came to 4 bases and at J to 7 bases, leaving 11 bases not matched to a gene. The CDR3 protein is CASSSTRQGFIEAFF. In DNA form, the CDR3 reads TGTGCCAGCAGCTCTACTCGACAGGGGTTTATTGAAGCTTTCTTT.

V and J are TRBV28 and TRBJ1-2; 7 nucleotides line up with TRBD1. V dropped 8 bases and J dropped 0; count of bases not matched to a gene: 6. Looked up from germline, CDR1 is MDHEN and CDR2 is SYDVKM. There are 14 residues in the CDR3. The CDR3 sequence is CASAPGTANYGYTF. The CDR3 DNA reads as TGTGCCAGCGCCCCCGGGACAGCTAACTATGGCTACACCTTC.

The chain employs TRBV29-1 and TRBJ1-4; D gene ambiguous. Per germline, CDR1 SQVTM and CDR2 ANQGSEA. V lost 6 bases and J lost 4, with 15 bases in between. There are 14 residues in the CDR3. CDR3 loop: CSVGIGVDNEKLFF. CDR3 bases: TGCAGCGTGGGCATCGGGGTCGATAATGAAAAACTGTTTTTT. The whole variable domain, filled in from reference TRBV29-1 and TRBJ1-4, reads SAVISQKPSRDICQRGTSLTIQCQVDSQVTMMFWYRQQPGQSLTLIATANQGSEATYESGFVIDKFPISRPNLTFSTLTVSNMSPEDSSIYLCSVGIGVDNEKLFFGSGTQLSVL.

The chain uses TRBV4-1 and TRBJ2-1; 7 nucleotides agree with TRBD1. CDR1 and CDR2 (germline): MGHRA, YSYEKL. CDR3 length equals 16 residues. J was trimmed by 0 bases and V by 3 bases; bases with no gene match: 5. CDR3 bases: TGCGCCAGCAGCCATTCGACAGGGAGCTCCTACAATGAGCAGTTCTTC. It encodes CASSHSTGSSYNEQFF.

The chain joins TRBV6-1 to TRBJ2-7; 9 positions match TRBD1. CDR3 length: 15 amino acids. The V and J ends lost 5 bases and 5 bases, in that order; junction bases with no gene match: 10. Germline V gene data show CDR1 as MNHNS and CDR2 as SASEGT. The CDR3 region is CASSRIRDRDHEQYF. Written as DNA, the CDR3 is TGTGCCAGCAGTCGAATCCGGGACAGGGACCACGAGCAGTACTTC.

This sequence joins TRBV19 and TRBJ2-7; D perhaps matches TRBD1 (6 bases). With 9 bases removed from V and 5 bases from J, the gap between germline ends came to 14 bases. The germline V gene encodes CDR1 LNHDA and CDR2 SQIVND (reference sequence). This CDR3 is built from 12 residues. This chain's CDR3 is CASRDTDHEQYF. The CDR3 region has the DNA TGTGCCAGCCGGGACACCGACCACGAGCAGTACTTC.

J is TRBJ1-2 and V is TRBV7-8; D remains unclear. Germline loops: CDR1 SGHVS, CDR2 FQNEAQ. The CDR3 is 19 amino acids. V lost 0 bases and J 2 bases, leaving 22 bases between the germline ends. The CDR3 DNA reads TGTGCCAGCAGCTTAGCGCGAGTAGTCCGGTCCCAAAAAAACTATGGCTACACCTTC. Translating it yields CASSLARVVRSQKNYGYTF.

This clone showed up just a few times. The J gene is TRBJ1-1, the V gene TRBV5-5; 9 nucleotides agree with TRBD1. In germline, CDR1 is SGHKS, CDR2 YYEKEE (reference sequence). This CDR3 is built from 17 residues. The J segment lost 2 bases and the V segment lost 4 bases, leaving 12 bases of the junction unmatched. The CDR3 sequence is CASSRTGGAVINTEAFF. The CDR3 DNA reads TGTGCCAGCAGCAGAACAGGGGGCGCCGTAATAAACACTGAAGCTTTCTTT.

This clone occurred a few times. The chain uses TRBV5-1 and TRBJ1-2, with D perhaps matching TRBD1 (6 bases). From germline, CDR1 is SGHRS and CDR2 YFSETQ. The CDR3 contains 15 residues. The ends were cut back, 0 bases at V and 6 bases at J, with 15 bases in the middle. CDR3 residues: CASSLGGGWDNGYTF. CDR3 in DNA: TGCGCCAGCAGCTTGGGGGGAGGATGGGACAATGGCTACACCTTC.